This T cell receptor (beta chain) derives from a study of shared clonotypes between healthy human individuals (dated by TCRdb to the early 2020s). For the study in its entirety: Three men and two women, aged 18 to 49 years, made up the cohort. Per donor, three plates each were used for CD4 naive and CD4 memory, two for CD8 naive, and one for CD8 memory. The study deeply sequenced blood TCR repertoires of several healthy adults to estimate repertoire size and the extent of clonotype sharing between individuals. Libraries were prepared and TCR repertoires were sequenced by different laboratories using diverse techniques, in order to increase sequencing depth and limit assay-specific biases. Leukapheresis yielded between about 0.94 and 9.5 billion PBMCs per donor. General study outcomes and caveats: Pairwise subsampling indicated that sequencing depth was expected to affect the degree of clonotype sharing among donors. Incomplete sequencing was indicated by rarefaction of sorted-subset datasets, despite the large sequencing depth. Sharing across several donors was observed for about 5% of naive CD4, over 3% of naive CD8, over 2% of memory CD4, and around 0.4% of memory CD8 clonotypes. Larger estimated clonotype richness was generally found for naive subsets than for memory subsets. Because the study included a small number of donors, the genetic and exposure-history diversity represented was limited. Only blood was sampled, and tissue TCR repertoires likely differ from those in blood. Compared with non-shared clonotypes, the clonotypes found in all four sorted-subset donors had higher generation probabilities.

The donors were healthy, HIV-negative adults with no recently reported acute infections or vaccinations. Only Caucasian adults living in Nashville, Tennessee, USA were represented among the donors. CD4+ T cells were enriched by magnetic negative selection; naive cells were then positively selected on CD45RA, and the negative fraction formed the memory subset. After blood collection by leukapheresis, PBMCs were isolated using Ficoll-Histopaque density gradient centrifugation and then cryopreserved in the vapor phase of liquid nitrogen. Analytical flow cytometry was used to check the purity and quantity of each magnetically sorted T cell population. Genomic DNA was isolated from every sorted fraction and measured by UV absorbance on a Nanodrop 2000c. With respect to this clone: Its antigen has not been determined. No much larger clone exists at a distance of one base, and base qualities are not known.

TCR CDR3 regions were amplified from genomic DNA by multiplex PCR using the deep immunoSEQ assay. Extracted genomic DNA from each cell subset was distributed evenly across all wells of several immunoSEQ 96-well plates, and each plate was treated as a replicate. For sorted subsets, around 200 ng genomic DNA, equal to about 30,000 T cell genomes, was loaded into each replicate PCR. Purified libraries were quantified with a Qubit 3.0 fluorometer, sized on a Bioanalyzer 2100, and re-quantified with the KAPA Library Quantification kit. Every immunoSEQ 96-well plate was sequenced on a separate single-read 150-cycle Illumina NextSeq 550 flow cell. The authors' analysis ran thus. Because only junctional sequences without quality scores were contained in the immunoSEQ output, filtering matching that applied to full-length reads could not be performed. To assign V/J genes and CDR3, sequences were annotated using PyIR, a Python wrapper for IgBLAST v1.9, with IMGT germline references. Reads were removed for weak V/J assignments (E-value above 1e-6), missing CDR3, stop codons, out-of-frame junctions, or ambiguous translated residues. V3J clonotypes were defined by identical inferred V gene, J gene, and CDR3 amino acid sequence. Percentage overlap between repertoires was computed as shared unique clonotypes divided by the size of the smaller repertoire. Three approaches were used to assess repertoire richness: RTK rarefaction, the Chao1 estimator, and Recon v2.1 estimates of unobserved clonotypes. OLGA was used to compute generation probabilities for all TCRbeta clonotypes that the gDNA method yielded from a few donors. Here the immuneACCESS table is served through TCRdb, limited to in-frame sequences with V and J called. Missing clones are a known gap in these copies; in checked studies unresolved V genes cover under half, and the rest lacks a known reason. Clone size and V and J calls were adopted from that table, with D and trimming inferred from the DNA. The sample table records under 2.5 million clones; roughly 90% of these occur just once. 0.3% to 0.4% of the sample goes to the ten largest clones.

Sequences were obtained from naive CD4+ T cells from PBMCs. This sample's cell subset or site label indicates: CD45RA+ positively selected. The TCR comes from a man aged 18 to 35 in good health. Some clones in this sample may be carry-over from other donors' samples.

The bases are TGTGCCAGAAAAGGAAACCTGATGAACACTGAAGCTTTCTTT. The resulting protein is CARKGNLMNTEAFF. The chain couples TRBV30 to TRBJ1-1, with no confidently assigned D gene. There are 14 amino acids in the CDR3, from cysteine to phenylalanine inclusive. Of all the DNA, just the CDR3 is kept, 42 bases in frame from base 1. From a lookup of the germline V gene (reference sequence), CDR1 and CDR2 are GTSNPN and SVGIG. V lost 8 bases and J lost 0 bases; the stretch between them is 16 bases long.